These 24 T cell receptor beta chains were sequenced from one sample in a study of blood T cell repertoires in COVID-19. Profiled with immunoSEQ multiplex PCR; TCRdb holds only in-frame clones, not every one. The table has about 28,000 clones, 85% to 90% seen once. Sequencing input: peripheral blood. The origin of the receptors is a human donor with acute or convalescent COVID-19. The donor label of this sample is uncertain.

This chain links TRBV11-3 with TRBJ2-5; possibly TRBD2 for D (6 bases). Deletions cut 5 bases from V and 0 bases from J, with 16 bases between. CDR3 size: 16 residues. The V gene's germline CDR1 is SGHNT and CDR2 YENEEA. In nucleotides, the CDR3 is TGTGCCAGCAGCCCCGGAGGGTCGGGATACCAAGAGACCCAGTACTTC. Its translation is CASSPGGSGYQETQYF.

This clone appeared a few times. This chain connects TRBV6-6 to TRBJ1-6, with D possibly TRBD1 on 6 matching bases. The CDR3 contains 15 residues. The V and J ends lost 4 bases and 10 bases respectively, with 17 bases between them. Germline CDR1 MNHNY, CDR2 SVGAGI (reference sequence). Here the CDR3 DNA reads TGTGCCAGCAGTTGGGATCAGGGGTTCCGCTCACCCCTCCACTTT. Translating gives CASSWDQGFRSPLHF.

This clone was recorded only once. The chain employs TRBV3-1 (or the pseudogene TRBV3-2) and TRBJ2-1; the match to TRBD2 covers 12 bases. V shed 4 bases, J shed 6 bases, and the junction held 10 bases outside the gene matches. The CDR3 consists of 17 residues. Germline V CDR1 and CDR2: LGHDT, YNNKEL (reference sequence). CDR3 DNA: TGTGCCAGCAGCCCCTGGACTAGCGGGACTAGGTTCAATGAGCAGTTCTTC. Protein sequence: CASSPWTSGTRFNEQFF.

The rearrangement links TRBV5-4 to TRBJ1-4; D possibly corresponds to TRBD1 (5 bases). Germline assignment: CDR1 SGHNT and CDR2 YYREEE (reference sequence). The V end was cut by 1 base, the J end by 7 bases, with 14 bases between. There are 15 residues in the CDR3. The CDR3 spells CASSLKKMGPEKLFF. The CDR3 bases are TGTGCCAGCAGCTTGAAGAAAATGGGGCCTGAAAAACTGTTTTTT.

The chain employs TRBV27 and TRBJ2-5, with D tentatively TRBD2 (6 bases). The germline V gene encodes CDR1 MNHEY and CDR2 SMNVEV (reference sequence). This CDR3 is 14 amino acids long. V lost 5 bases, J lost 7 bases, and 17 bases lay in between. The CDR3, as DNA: TGTGCCAGCAGTACGACTAGTTCGGTGGCGACCCAGTACTTC. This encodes CASSTTSSVATQYF.

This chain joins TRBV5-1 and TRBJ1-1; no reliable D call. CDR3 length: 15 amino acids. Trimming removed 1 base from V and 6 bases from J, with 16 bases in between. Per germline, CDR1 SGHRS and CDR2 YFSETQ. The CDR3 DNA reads TGCGCCAGCAGCTTGTCGGAGACCAGTCCCCCTGAAGCTTTCTTT. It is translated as CASSLSETSPPEAFF. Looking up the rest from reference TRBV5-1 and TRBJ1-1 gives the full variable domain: KAGVTQTPRYLIKTRGQQVTLSCSPISGHRSVSWYQQTPGQGLQFLFEYFSETQRNKGNFPGRFSGRQFSNSRSEMNVSTLELGDSALYLCASSLSETSPPEAFFGQGTRLTVV.

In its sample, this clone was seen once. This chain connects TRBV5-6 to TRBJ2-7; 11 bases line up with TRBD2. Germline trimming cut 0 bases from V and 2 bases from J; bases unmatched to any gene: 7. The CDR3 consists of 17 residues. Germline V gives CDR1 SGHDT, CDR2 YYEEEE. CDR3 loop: CASSLDRLAGYPYEQYF. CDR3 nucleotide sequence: TGTGCCAGCAGCTTGGATCGACTAGCGGGATACCCCTACGAGCAGTACTTC.

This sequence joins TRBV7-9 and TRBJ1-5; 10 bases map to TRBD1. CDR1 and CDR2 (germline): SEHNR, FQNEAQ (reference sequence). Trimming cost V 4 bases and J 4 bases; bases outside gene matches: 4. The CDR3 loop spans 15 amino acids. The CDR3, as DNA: TGTGCCAGCAGCTGGACAGGGGGAGGGAATCAGCCCCAGCATTTT. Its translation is CASSWTGGGNQPQHF.

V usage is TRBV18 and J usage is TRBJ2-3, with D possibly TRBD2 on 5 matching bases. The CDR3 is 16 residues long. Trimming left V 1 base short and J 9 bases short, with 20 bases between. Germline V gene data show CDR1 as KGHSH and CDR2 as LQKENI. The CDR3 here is CASSPRVGVAQRTQYF. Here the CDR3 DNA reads TGTGCCAGCTCACCACGGGTCGGGGTAGCTCAGCGCACGCAGTATTTT.

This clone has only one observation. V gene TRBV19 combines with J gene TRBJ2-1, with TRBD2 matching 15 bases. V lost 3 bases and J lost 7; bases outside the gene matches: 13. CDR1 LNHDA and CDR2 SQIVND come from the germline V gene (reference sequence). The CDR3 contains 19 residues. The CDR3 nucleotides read TGTGCCAGTAGTATCCCCCCGGGACTAGCGGGAGGAGGTTCTAATGAGCAGTTCTTC. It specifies CASSIPPGLAGGGSNEQFF.

The CDR3 DNA sequence: TGCGCCAGTCTTCGGGACAGGGGCACCGGGGAGCTGTTTTTT. Protein: CASLRDRGTGELFF. V and J are TRBV10-1 and TRBJ2-2, with 10 bases fitting TRBD1. This CDR3 has 14 residues. The J segment lost 4 bases and the V segment lost 9 bases, leaving 5 bases of the junction unmatched. Germline-derived CDR1 and CDR2 are WNHNN and SYGVQD (reference sequence).

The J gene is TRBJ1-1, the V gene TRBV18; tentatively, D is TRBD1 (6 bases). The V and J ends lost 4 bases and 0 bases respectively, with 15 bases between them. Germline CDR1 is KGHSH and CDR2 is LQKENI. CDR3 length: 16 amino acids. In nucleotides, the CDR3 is TGTGCCAGCTCACTGGGGACCGGACAGTTGAACACTGAAGCTTTCTTT. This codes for CASSLGTGQLNTEAFF.

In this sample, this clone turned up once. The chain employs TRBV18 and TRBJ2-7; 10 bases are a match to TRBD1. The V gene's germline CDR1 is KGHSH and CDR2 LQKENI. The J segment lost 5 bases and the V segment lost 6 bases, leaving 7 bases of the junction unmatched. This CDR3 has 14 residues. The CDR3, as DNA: TGTGCCAGCTCCCGGGACAGGGGAGGGAACGAGCAGTACTTC. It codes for CASSRDRGGNEQYF.

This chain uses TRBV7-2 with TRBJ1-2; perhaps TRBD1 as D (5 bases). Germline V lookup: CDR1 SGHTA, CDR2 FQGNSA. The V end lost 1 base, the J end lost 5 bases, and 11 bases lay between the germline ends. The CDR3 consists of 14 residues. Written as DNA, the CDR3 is TGTGCCAGCAGCTTAGGGGAACAGGTGTATGGCTACACCTTC. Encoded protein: CASSLGEQVYGYTF.

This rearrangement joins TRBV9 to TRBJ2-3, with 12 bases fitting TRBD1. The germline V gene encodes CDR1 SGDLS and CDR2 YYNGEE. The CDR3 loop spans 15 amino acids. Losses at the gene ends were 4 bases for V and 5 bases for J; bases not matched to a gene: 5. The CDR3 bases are TGTGCCAGCAGCTGGGACAGGGGGCGTGGAGATACGCAGTATTTT. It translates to CASSWDRGRGDTQYF.

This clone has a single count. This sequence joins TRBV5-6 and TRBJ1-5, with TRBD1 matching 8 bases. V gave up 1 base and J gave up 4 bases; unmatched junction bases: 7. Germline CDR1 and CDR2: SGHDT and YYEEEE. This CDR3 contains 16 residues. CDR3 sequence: CASSLSRTGLNQPQHF. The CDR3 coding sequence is TGTGCCAGCAGCTTGTCTCGGACAGGGCTGAATCAGCCCCAGCATTTT.

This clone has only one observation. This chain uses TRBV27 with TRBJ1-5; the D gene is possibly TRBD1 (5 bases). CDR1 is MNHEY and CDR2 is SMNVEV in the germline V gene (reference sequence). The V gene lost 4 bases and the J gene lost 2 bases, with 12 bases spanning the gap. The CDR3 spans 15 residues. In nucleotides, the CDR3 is TGTGCCAGCAGTTCATACGGGGGTGGCAATCAGCCCCAGCATTTT. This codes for CASSSYGGGNQPQHF.

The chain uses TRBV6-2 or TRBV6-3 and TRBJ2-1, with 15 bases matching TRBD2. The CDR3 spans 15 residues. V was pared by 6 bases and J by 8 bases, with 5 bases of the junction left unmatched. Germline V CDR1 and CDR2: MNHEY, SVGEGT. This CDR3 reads CASSDRTSGGDEQFF. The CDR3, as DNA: TGTGCCAGCAGCGACAGGACTAGCGGGGGGGATGAGCAGTTCTTC.

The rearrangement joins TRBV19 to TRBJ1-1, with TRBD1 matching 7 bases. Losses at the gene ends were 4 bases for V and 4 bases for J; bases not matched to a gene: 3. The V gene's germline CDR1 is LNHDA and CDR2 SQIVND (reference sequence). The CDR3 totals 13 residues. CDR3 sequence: CASSTQGGTEAFF. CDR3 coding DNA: TGTGCCAGTAGTACTCAGGGGGGCACTGAAGCTTTCTTT.

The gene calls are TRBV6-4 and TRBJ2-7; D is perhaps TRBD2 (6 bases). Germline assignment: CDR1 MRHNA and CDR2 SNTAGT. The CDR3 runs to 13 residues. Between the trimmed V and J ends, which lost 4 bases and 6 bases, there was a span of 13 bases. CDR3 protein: CASSAEEGLEQYF. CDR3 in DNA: TGTGCCAGCAGTGCTGAGGAGGGTCTCGAGCAGTACTTC.

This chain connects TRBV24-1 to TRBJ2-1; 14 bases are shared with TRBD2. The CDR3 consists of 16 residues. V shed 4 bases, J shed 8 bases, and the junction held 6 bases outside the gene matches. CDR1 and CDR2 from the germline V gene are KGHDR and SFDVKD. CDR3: CATSDTTSGRAYEQFF. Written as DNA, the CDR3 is TGTGCCACCAGTGACACGACTAGCGGGAGGGCCTATGAGCAGTTCTTC.

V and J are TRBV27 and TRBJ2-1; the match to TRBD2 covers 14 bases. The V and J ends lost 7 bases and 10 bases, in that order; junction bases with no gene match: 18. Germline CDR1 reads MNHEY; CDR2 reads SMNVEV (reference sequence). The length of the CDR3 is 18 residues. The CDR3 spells CASTKGGQSGLAGVEQFF. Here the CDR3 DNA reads TGTGCCAGCACTAAGGGGGGACAATCGGGACTAGCGGGAGTCGAGCAGTTCTTC.

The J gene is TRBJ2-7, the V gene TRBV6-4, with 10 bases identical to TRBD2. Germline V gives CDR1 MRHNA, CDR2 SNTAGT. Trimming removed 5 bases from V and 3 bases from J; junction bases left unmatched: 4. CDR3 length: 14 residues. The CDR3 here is CASSILAGNYEQYF. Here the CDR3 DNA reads TGTGCCAGCAGTATACTAGCGGGGAACTACGAGCAGTACTTC.

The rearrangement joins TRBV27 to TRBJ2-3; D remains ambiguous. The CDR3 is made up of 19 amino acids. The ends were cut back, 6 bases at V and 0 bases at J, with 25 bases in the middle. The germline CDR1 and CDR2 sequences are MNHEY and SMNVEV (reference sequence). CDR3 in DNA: TGTGCCAGCAGCACCAAAGTCCTTACTTTGTCCCCTAGCACAGATACGCAGTATTTT. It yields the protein CASSTKVLTLSPSTDTQYF.